The source of this TCR beta chain is a study of vaccination effects on CD4 cells after COVID-19. The CDR3 contains 15 residues. Trimming removed 1 base at V and 5 bases at J, with 12 bases between. Germline V CDR1 and CDR2: SGHTA, FQGTGA. Clones were read by immunoSEQ multiplex PCR, and TCRdb kept only the in-frame ones, dropping some. The sample shows roughly 70,000 clones, 65% to 75% of them seen only once. In its sample, this clone was seen a few times. Antigen: not known. Viral peptide pool expansion of antigen-specific CD4+ T cells preceded sequencing in the ViraFEST assay. After more than 8 days in culture, the CD4+ T cells were isolated. Confirmation by PCR established that the person had SARS-CoV-2 infection between March and December 2020.

The sequence came from a human donor who had a prior SARS-CoV-2 infection. The material was CD4+ T cells from PBMCs cultured with HIV peptides, obtained before COVID-19 vaccination. Subset specified: HIV-1 Nef peptide pool negative control/reference culture. J is TRBJ2-1 and V is TRBV7-3; the D is unclear. CDR3 sequence: CASSLMWAGNNEQFF. As DNA, the CDR3 is TGTGCCAGCAGCTTAATGTGGGCTGGGAACAATGAGCAGTTCTTC.